Below are 2 T cell receptor beta chains sequenced from a single sample in a study of blood T cell repertoires in COVID-19. Sequencing used immunoSEQ multiplex PCR; TCRdb keeps in-frame clones, though not all of them. The table has about 140,000 clones, roughly 80% seen once. The sequencing sample was made of peripheral blood. The receptor set was obtained from a woman aged 60-70 years with acute or convalescent COVID-19.

V usage is TRBV6-5 and J usage is TRBJ2-1; 7 nucleotides line up with TRBD1. The CDR3 is 15 amino acids. J was trimmed by 10 bases and V by 1 base; bases with no gene match: 10. In germline, CDR1 is MNHEY, CDR2 SVGAGI. The CDR3 DNA sequence: TGTGCCAGCAGTTACTTAAGACAGGGAAGGGGGGAGCAGTTCTTC. Translating gives CASSYLRQGRGEQFF.

The J gene is TRBJ2-1, the V gene TRBV6-4; 10 nucleotides line up with TRBD2. CDR1 is MRHNA and CDR2 is SNTAGT in the germline V gene. With V trimmed by 3 bases and J by 3 bases, 2 bases remained unmatched. CDR3 length: 15 amino acids. The CDR3 is CASSETSGIYNEQFF. In DNA, the CDR3 is TGTGCCAGCAGTGAAACTAGCGGGATCTACAATGAGCAGTTCTTC.